This T cell receptor beta chain stems from a study of cytomegalovirus exposure and HLA in healthy donors. The PCR had 60 Vbeta and 13 Jbeta primers. Clones were sequenced by immunoSEQ multiplex PCR, and TCRdb holds only the in-frame ones, with some missing. The profile shows roughly 130,000 clones, around 72% of them singletons. The sequence came from a woman aged 40 to 50 in good health and CMV-seronegative. The source material was PBMCs.

CDR3 bases: TGTGCCAGCAGCTCCGGACAGGGGAACTATGGCTACACCTTC. Its translation: CASSSGQGNYGYTF. This rearrangement joins TRBV7-9 to TRBJ1-2, with 9 bases lining up with TRBD1. Germline CDR1 SEHNR, CDR2 FQNEAQ (reference sequence). The CDR3 contains 14 residues. J gave up 2 bases and V 4 bases, and 2 bases lay outside the gene matches.